This paragraph covers one TCR beta chain sequence. The time point is: blood at routine non-recurrence follow-up after resection. The study sequenced unsorted whole RNA from tumor, nontumor lung or frozen PBMC. These data originate in a study of spatial heterogeneity in lung cancer. The wider study: The donor group consisted of 55 to 85 patients who had untreated, early-stage non-small cell lung cancer. Taken at a median of approximately 2 years after resection, follow-up PBMC samples underwent sequencing when available.

Via MiXCR, TCRdb re-called the 5' RACE reads, giving one row per CDR3 protein. The table has about 120,000 distinct CDR3 sequences, roughly an eighth seen once. CDR1 is SEHNR, CDR2 FQNEAQ, per germline (reference sequence). CDR3 length: 14 amino acids. The V gene end was trimmed by 7 bases and the J gene end by 5 bases; junction bases not matched to a gene: 7. The material sequenced was PBMCs, taken at follow-up. J is TRBJ2-3 and V is TRBV7-9; 9 bases line up with TRBD1. The sequence came from a male donor with early-stage non-small cell lung cancer. The CDR3 coding sequence is TGTGCCAGCATTCCGGGACAGGGTGAAGATACGCAGTATTTT. Amino acid sequence: CASIPGQGEDTQYF.